This T cell receptor beta chain was documented in a study of blood T cell repertoires in COVID-19. There are 14 residues in the CDR3. In germline, CDR1 is SGHTS, CDR2 YDEGEE. Trimming took off 4 bases at V and 7 bases at J, with 17 bases between the two ends. As processed by the authors: Estimation of nucleated cell counts was performed using reference gene primer amplification. Method: immunoSEQ multiplex PCR; TCRdb's copy keeps in-frame clones and lacks some. V, J and clone size were drawn from that table, and D and trimming were deduced from the DNA. The sample has a few hundred thousand clones; around 84% are singletons.

This chain links TRBV5-8 with TRBJ2-5; tentative D call: TRBD2 (6 bases). The receptor was derived from a human donor with acute or convalescent COVID-19. The donor label of this sample is uncertain. Sequenced: peripheral blood. This chain's CDR3 is CASSLGLRSGTQYF. The CDR3 DNA follows: TGTGCCAGCAGCCTGGGACTTCGGAGCGGGACCCAGTACTTC.